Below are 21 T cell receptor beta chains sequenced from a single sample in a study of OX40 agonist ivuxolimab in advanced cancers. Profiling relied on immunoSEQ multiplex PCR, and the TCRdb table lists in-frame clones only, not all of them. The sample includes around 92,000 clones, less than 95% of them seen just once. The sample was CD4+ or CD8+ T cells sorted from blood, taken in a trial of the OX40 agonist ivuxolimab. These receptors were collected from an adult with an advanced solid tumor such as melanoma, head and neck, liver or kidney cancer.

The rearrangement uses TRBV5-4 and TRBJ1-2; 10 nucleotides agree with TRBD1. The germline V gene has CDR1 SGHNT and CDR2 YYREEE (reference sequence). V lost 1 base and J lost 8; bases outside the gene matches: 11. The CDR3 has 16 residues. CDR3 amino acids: CASSLYWDRGVGGYTF. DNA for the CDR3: TGTGCCAGCAGCTTGTATTGGGACAGGGGTGTGGGCGGCTACACCTTC.

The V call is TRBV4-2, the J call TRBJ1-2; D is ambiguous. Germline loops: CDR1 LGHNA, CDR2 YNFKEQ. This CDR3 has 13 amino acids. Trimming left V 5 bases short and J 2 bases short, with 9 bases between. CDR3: CASSLAWNYGYTF. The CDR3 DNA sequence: TGTGCCAGCAGCTTGGCCTGGAACTATGGCTACACCTTC.

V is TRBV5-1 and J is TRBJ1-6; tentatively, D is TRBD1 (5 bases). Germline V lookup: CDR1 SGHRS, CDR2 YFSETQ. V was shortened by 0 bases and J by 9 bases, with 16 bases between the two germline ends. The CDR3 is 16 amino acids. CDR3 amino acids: CASSLGSGPAGSPLHF. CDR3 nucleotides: TGCGCCAGCAGCTTGGGGTCGGGGCCAGCGGGTTCACCCCTCCACTTT.

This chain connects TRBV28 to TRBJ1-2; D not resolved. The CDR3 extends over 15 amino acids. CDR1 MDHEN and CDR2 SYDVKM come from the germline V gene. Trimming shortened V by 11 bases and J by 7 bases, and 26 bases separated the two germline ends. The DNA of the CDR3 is TGTGCCTCAAGTTTACCCCTTATAAAACGCAGTGGCTACACCTTC. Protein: CASSLPLIKRSGYTF.

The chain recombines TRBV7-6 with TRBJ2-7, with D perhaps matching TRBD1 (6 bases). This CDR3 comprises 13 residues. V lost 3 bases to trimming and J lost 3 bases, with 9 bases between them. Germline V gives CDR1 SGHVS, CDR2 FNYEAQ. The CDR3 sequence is CASSFRGYYEQYF. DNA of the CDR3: TGTGCCAGCAGCTTCAGGGGCTACTACGAGCAGTACTTC.

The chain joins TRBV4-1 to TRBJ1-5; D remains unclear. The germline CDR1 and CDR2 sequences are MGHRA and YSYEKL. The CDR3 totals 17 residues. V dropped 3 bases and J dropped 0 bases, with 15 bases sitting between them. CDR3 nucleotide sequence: TGCGCCAGCAGCCACACACACGGACGGAATAGCAATCAGCCCCAGCATTTT. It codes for CASSHTHGRNSNQPQHF.

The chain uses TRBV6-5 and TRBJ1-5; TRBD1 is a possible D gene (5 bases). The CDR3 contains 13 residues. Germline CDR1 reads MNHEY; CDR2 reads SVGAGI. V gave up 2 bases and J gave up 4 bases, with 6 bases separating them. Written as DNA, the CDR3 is TGTGCCAGCAGTTACCGACAGAATCAGCCCCAGCATTTT. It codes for CASSYRQNQPQHF.

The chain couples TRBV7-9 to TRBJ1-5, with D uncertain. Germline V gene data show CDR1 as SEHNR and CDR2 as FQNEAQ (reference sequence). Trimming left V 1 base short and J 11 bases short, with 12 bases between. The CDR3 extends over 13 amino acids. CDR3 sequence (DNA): TGTGCCAGCAGCTTAGATGGAGGGTTAGCCCAGCATTTT. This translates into CASSLDGGLAQHF. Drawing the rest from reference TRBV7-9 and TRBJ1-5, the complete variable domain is DTGVSQNPRHKITKRGQNVTFRCDPISEHNRLYWYRQTLGQGPEFLTYFQNEAQLEKSRLLSDRFSAERPKGSFSTLEIQRTEQGDSAMYLCASSLDGGLAQHFGDGTRLSIL.

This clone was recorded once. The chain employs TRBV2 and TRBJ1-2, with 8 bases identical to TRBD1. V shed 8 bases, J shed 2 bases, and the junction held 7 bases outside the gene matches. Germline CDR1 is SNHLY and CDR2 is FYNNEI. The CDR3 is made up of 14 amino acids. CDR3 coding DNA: TGTGCCAGCGTGGGCAGGGGGCGCAACTATGGCTACACCTTC. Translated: CASVGRGRNYGYTF. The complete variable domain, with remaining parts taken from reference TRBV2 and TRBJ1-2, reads EPEVTQTPSHQVTQMGQEVILRCVPISNHLYFYWYRQILGQKVEFLVSFYNNEISEKSEIFDDQFSVERPDGSNFTLKIRSTKLEDSAMYFCASVGRGRNYGYTFGSGTRLTVV.

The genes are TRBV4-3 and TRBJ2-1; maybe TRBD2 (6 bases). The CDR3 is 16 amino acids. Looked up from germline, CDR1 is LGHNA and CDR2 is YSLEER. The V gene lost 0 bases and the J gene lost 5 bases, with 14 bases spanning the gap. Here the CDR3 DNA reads TGCGCCAGCAGCCAAGAAGGGGCGCGGAGGGACAATGAGCAGTTCTTC. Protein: CASSQEGARRDNEQFF.

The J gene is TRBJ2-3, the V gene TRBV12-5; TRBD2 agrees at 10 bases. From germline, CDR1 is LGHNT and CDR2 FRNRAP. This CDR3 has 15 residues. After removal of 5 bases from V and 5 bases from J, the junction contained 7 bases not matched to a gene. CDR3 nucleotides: TGTGCTAGTGGTACTCAGCGGGGGGGCGGAGATACGCAGTATTTT. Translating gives CASGTQRGGGDTQYF.

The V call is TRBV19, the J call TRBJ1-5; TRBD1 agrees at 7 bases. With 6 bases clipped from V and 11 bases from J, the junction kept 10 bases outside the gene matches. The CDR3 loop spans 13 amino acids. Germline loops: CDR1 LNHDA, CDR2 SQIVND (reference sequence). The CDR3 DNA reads TGTGCCAGTAGAAAGGGGGCTGTCCTGGCCCAGCATTTT. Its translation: CASRKGAVLAQHF.

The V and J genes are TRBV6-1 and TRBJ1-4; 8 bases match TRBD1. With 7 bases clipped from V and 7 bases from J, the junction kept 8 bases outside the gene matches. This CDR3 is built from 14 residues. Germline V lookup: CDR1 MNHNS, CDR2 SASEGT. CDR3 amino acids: CASMPQGAREKLFF. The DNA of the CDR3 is TGTGCCAGCATGCCCCAGGGGGCGCGTGAAAAACTGTTTTTT.

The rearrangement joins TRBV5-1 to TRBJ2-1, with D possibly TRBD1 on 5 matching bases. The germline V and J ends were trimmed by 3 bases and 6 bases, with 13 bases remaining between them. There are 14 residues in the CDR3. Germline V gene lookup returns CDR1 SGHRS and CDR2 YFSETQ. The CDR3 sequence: CASSSGSPPNEQFF. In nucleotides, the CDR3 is TGCGCCAGCAGCTCAGGGTCCCCCCCCAATGAGCAGTTCTTC. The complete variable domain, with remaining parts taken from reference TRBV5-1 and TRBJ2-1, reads KAGVTQTPRYLIKTRGQQVTLSCSPISGHRSVSWYQQTPGQGLQFLFEYFSETQRNKGNFPGRFSGRQFSNSRSEMNVSTLELGDSALYLCASSSGSPPNEQFFGPGTRLTVL.

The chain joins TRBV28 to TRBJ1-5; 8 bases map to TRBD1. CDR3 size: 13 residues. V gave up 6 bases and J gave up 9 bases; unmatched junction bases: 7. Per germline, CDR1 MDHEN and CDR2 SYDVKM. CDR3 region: CASSGQGGRPQHF. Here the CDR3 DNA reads TGTGCCAGCAGCGGACAGGGTGGTAGGCCCCAGCATTTT.

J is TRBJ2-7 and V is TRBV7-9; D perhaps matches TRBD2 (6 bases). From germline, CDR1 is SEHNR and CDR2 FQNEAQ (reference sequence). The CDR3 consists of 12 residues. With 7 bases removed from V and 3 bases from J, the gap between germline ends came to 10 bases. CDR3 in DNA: TGTGCCAGCATGGGGGGAGGCTACGAGCAGTACTTC. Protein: CASMGGGYEQYF.

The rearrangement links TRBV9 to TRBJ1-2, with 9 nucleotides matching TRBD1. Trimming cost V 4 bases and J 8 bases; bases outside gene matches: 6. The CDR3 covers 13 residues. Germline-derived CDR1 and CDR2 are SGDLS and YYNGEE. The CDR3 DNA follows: TGTGCCAGCAGCACCGGACAGGGGATAGGCTACACCTTC. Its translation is CASSTGQGIGYTF.

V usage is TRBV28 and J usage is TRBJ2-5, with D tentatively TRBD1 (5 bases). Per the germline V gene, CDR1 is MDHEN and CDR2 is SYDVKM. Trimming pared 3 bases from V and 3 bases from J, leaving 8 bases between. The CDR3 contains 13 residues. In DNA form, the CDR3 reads TGTGCCAGCAGTTTTCAGGACAAAGAGACCCAGTACTTC. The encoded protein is CASSFQDKETQYF. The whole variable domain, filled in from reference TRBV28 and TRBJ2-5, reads DVKVTQSSRYLVKRTGEKVFLECVQDMDHENMFWYRQDPGLGLRLIYFSYDVKMKEKGDIPEGYSVSREKKERFSLILESASTNQTSMYLCASSFQDKETQYFGPGTRLLVL.

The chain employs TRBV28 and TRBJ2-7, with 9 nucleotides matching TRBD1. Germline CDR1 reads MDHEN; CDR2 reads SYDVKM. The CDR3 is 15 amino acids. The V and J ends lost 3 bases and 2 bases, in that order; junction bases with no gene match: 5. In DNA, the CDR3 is TGTGCCAGCAGTTTCCGGGACAGGGTAGCCTACGAGCAGTACTTC. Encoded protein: CASSFRDRVAYEQYF.

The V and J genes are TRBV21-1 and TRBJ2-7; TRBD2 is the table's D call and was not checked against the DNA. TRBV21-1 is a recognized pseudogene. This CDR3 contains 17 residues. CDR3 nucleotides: TGTGCCAGCAGCAAGGATGGCAGGCGGGAGAAGGTTCACGAGCAGTACTTC. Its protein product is CASSKDGRREKVHEQYF.

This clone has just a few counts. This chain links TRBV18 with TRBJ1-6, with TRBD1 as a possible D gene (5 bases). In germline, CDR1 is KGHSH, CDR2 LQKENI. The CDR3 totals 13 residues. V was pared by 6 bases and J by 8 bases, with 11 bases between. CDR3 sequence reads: CASSRGSDSPLHF. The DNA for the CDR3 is TGTGCCAGCTCCCGGGGGTCTGATTCACCCCTCCACTTT.